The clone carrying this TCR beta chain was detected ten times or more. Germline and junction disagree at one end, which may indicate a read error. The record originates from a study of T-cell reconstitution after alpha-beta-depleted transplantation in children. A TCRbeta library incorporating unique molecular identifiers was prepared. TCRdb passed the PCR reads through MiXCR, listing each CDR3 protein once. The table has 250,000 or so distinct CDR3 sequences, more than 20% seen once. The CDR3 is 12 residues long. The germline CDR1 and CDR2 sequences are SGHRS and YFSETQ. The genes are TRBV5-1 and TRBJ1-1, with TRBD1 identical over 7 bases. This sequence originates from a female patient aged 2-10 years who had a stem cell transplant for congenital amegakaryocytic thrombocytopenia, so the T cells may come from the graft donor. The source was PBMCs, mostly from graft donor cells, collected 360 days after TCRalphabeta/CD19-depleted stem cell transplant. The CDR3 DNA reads TGTGCCAGCCGGACAGGGAACACTGAAGCTTTCTTT. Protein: CASRTGNTEAFF.